The rows below give T cell receptor beta chains drawn from one sample of a study of blood T cells in healthy people across ages. TCRdb used MiXCR to reprocess the 5' RACE reads, holding one entry per CDR3 protein. The sample shows about a million distinct CDR3 sequences, roughly half of them seen only once. Material for sequencing was blood. The receptor source for this set is an older woman in good health. Both conserved end residues are part of each CDR3. The D gene is left open where the match is weak. The listing skips clone size in some rows; elsewhere it reads once, few, many or a size class.

j_call | clone_size | v_call | d_call | cdr3_nt | cdr3_aa
TRBJ1-2 | . | TRBV29-1 | TRBD1 | TGCAGCGTTGACGCAGGGGGCGGTGGCTACACCTTC | CSVDAGGGGYTF
TRBJ2-7 | . | TRBV5-1 | . | TGCGCCAGCAGCCGACTATCCTTTGGGAGTGAGCAGTACTTC | CASSRLSFGSEQYF
TRBJ2-7 | . | TRBV7-6 | TRBD1 | TGTGCCAGCAGCTTAAAGCCCGGGACAGGGTTAAGGTCCTACGAGCAGTACTTC | CASSLKPGTGLRSYEQYF
TRBJ1-2 | . | TRBV5-1 | . | TGCGCCAGCAGCTTGGAGACCGGGATTCAAGGCGGCTACACCTTC | CASSLETGIQGGYTF
TRBJ2-7 | few | TRBV4-1 | . | TGCGCCAGCAGCCAGTCAACAGGGTGGAACGAGCAGTACTTC | CASSQSTGWNEQYF
TRBJ2-7 | few | TRBV28 | TRBD1 | TGTGCCAGCAGTTTCCCATCCGGTGGCGGGACAGGGTTACACGAGCAGTACTTC | CASSFPSGGGTGLHEQYF
TRBJ1-2 | . | TRBV28 | TRBD1 | TGTGCCAGCAGTCTAGAGCCGACAGGGAGTGTGTATGGCTACACCTTC | CASSLEPTGSVYGYTF
TRBJ1-2 | few | TRBV2 | . | TGTGCCAGCAGCCACCTCGCTAACTATGGCTACACCTTC | CASSHLANYGYTF
TRBJ2-2 | few | TRBV2 | . | TGTGCCAGCCGGACTACTAACACCGGGGAGCTGTTTTTT | CASRTTNTGELFF
TRBJ2-1 | . | TRBV20-1 | . | TGCAGTGCTAGAGAGGTGGTCTACAATGAGCAGTTCTTC | CSAREVVYNEQFF
TRBJ2-1 | . | TRBV30 | . | TGTGCCTGGGCCCGGGCGACCAATGAGCAGTTCTTC | CAWARATNEQFF
TRBJ2-5 | . | TRBV28 | . | TGTGCCAGCAGCCAGGAGGGGTTCCTCCTGTCTGAGACCCAGTACTTC | CASSQEGFLLSETQYF
TRBJ1-4 | . | TRBV7-2 | . | TGTGCCAGCAGCTTAGCACACCGCCTTACTTCTAATGAAAAACTGTTTTTT | CASSLAHRLTSNEKLFF
TRBJ1-5 | . | TRBV7-2 | TRBD1 | TGTGCCAGCAGCCCCGACAGGGGTTTTAATCAGCCCCAGCATTTT | CASSPDRGFNQPQHF
TRBJ2-1 | . | TRBV18 | TRBD2 | TGTGCCAGCTCACCGAGCGGGAGTGGCAATGAGCAGTTCTTC | CASSPSGSGNEQFF
TRBJ1-1 | . | TRBV6-6 | . | TGTGCCAGCAGTAAAACCCGGGTTAACACTGAAGCTTTCTTT | CASSKTRVNTEAFF
TRBJ2-3 | few | TRBV12-3/TRBV12-4 | . | TGTGCCAGCAGTTTTCTGGGATCCGATACGCAGTATTTT | CASSFLGSDTQYF
TRBJ1-6 | . | TRBV6-5 | TRBD1 | TGTGCCAGCGCAGCGACAGGGGCATTTCCCCTCCACTTT | CASAATGAFPLHF
TRBJ1-2 | . | TRBV4-3 | TRBD1 | TGCGCCAGCAGCCAGCTCGGACAGGGGAAAAGGGGCTACACCTTC | CASSQLGQGKRGYTF
TRBJ2-4 | . | TRBV12-3/TRBV12-4 | . | TGTGCCAGCAGTACCAGGGGGGTATCCAAAAACATTCAGTACTTC | CASSTRGVSKNIQYF
TRBJ2-1 | few | TRBV6-8 | . | TGTGCCGCCCTACTAGACGAGCAGTTCTTC | CAALLDEQFF
TRBJ2-5 | . | TRBV29-1 | . | TGCAGCGTGGGGGCCGCCCACTTCGAAGAGACCCAGTACTTC | CSVGAAHFEETQYF
TRBJ1-2 | . | TRBV6-5 | . | TGTGCCAGCAGTTACATGAGGGACGACTATGGCTACACCTTC | CASSYMRDDYGYTF
TRBJ2-1 | few | TRBV3-1 | TRBD2 | TGTGCCAGCAGCCCCCCAACTAGCGGGAGGGCCAATGAGCAGTTCTTC | CASSPPTSGRANEQFF
TRBJ2-1 | . | TRBV15 | . | TGTGCCACCAGCAGAGACCGGGTCCCCCTCGGCAATGAGCAGTTCTTC | CATSRDRVPLGNEQFF
TRBJ2-7 | few | TRBV7-2 | . | TGTGCCAGCAGCCTTGCTGGGGGGTGGGGCGAGCAGTACTTC | CASSLAGGWGEQYF
TRBJ2-5 | . | TRBV29-1 | . | TGCAGCGTTTTTCAGGGCCCAGAGACCCAGTACTTC | CSVFQGPETQYF
TRBJ1-2 | . | TRBV6-6 | . | TGTGCCAGCAGTTACGCGCCTGGGGGGGCGGGGGTTGGCTACACCTTC | CASSYAPGGAGVGYTF
TRBJ2-7 | many | TRBV18 | TRBD2 | TGTGCCAGCAGCCCGGGAGGCGAGCAGTACTTC | CASSPGGEQYF
TRBJ2-5 | . | TRBV11-2 | . | TGTGCCAGCACTTCGGAGCCCGTGGAGGAGACCCAGTACTTC | CASTSEPVEETQYF
TRBJ2-1 | . | TRBV27 | TRBD2 | TGTGCCAGCAGTTTTGGACTAGCGGCAAATGAGCAGTTCTTC | CASSFGLAANEQFF
TRBJ2-5 | . | TRBV29-1 | . | TGCAGCGTTCACACAAGCGAAGAGACCCAGTACTTC | CSVHTSEETQYF
TRBJ2-1 | . | TRBV2 | . | TGTGCCAGCAGTGAAGAGCAGGTTTCCTACAATGAGCAGTTCTTC | CASSEEQVSYNEQFF
TRBJ1-2 | . | TRBV6-5 | TRBD1 | TGTGCCAGCAGTTACGCGGCCGGGACAGCTGGCTACACCTTC | CASSYAAGTAGYTF
TRBJ2-4 | few | TRBV6-2/TRBV6-3 | . | TGTGCCAGCGGCGCAATGGGGGCCAAAAACATTCAGTACTTC | CASGAMGAKNIQYF
TRBJ1-2 | . | TRBV18 | TRBD1 | TGTGCCAGCTCACCAACACTCGACAGGGGGCCTGGCTACACCTTC | CASSPTLDRGPGYTF
TRBJ2-6 | . | TRBV28 | . | TGTGCCAGCAGCCCGATTTTTGCCTCTGGGGCCAACGTCCTGACTTTC | CASSPIFASGANVLTF
TRBJ1-2 | . | TRBV29-1 | TRBD1 | TGCAGCGTTAGGGACAGGGACTACTATGGCTACACCTTC | CSVRDRDYYGYTF
TRBJ1-2 | . | TRBV9 | . | TGTGCCAGCAGCGTAGCCGCCGGGACATCCTATGGCTACACCTTC | CASSVAAGTSYGYTF